This T cell receptor beta chain is drawn from a study of T cell changes during pregnancy in multiple sclerosis. Produced via immunoSEQ multiplex PCR; TCRdb's table is partial and in-frame only. The repertoire consists of more than 90,000 clones, with under 95% occurring once and the leading ten covering 1.5%. The CDR3 is made up of 16 amino acids. Trimming at V came to 5 bases and at J to 10 bases, leaving 13 bases not matched to a gene. From germline, CDR1 is SGHTA and CDR2 FQGNSA. The material sequenced was peripheral blood, taken in the first trimester of pregnancy. The receptor's source is a female donor with multiple sclerosis, enrolled in a pregnancy study. The gene calls are TRBV7-2 and TRBJ2-1; 11 bases fit TRBD1. The CDR3 loop is CASSQGRTGGSGEQFF. The CDR3 nucleotides are TGTGCCAGCAGCCAAGGGCGGACAGGGGGCTCGGGGGAGCAGTTCTTC.